This TCR beta chain came from a study of T cell responses to AZD1222 COVID-19 vaccine. This table comes from immunoSEQ multiplex PCR, and its TCRdb copy is limited to in-frame clones, with some not included. The sample includes tens of thousands of clones, almost 90% of them seen just once. The CDR3 sequence is 12 residues long. In germline, CDR1 is LGHNT, CDR2 FRNRAP. Between the trimmed V and J ends, which lost 8 bases and 2 bases, there was a span of 9 bases. The receptor's source is an adult in good health. The chain carries TRBV12-5 and TRBJ2-5; D uncertain. Sequenced material: peripheral blood, taken on day 0 of MenACWY control vaccination. CDR3 sequence: CASSRLQETQYF. The CDR3 bases are TGTGCTAGTTCAAGGCTTCAAGAGACCCAGTACTTC. The full variable domain, completed using reference TRBV12-5 and TRBJ2-5, is DARVTQTPRHKVTEMGQEVTMRCQPILGHNTVFWYRQTMMQGLELLAYFRNRAPLDDSGMPKDRFSAEMPDATLATLKIQPSEPRDSAVYFCASSRLQETQYFGPGTRLLVL.